Listed below are T cell receptor beta chains from one sample, sequenced in a study of T-cell memory formation after mild COVID-19. TCRdb independently ran MiXCR on the 5' RACE reads; one entry per CDR3 protein. The sample shows 70,000 to 100,000 distinct CDR3 sequences, about 14% of them seen only once. The sequencing sample was made of PBMCs or a T cell subset sorted from them (not recorded which). Source of these receptors: a man between 18 and 29 years old who had mild COVID-19 (a few samples of this study predate the infection). Cell type and time point are not known. Each CDR3 is given without its conserved first and last residue. D genes are given only for firm matches.

TRBV12-5	TRBJ2-1	.	ASGLTTGVDEQF
TRBV13	TRBJ2-3	.	ASSPLGDTQY
TRBV12-3/TRBV12-4	TRBJ2-3	.	ASSVPGTLSTDTQY
TRBV11-2	TRBJ1-6	.	ASSFKVGSPLH
TRBV12-3/TRBV12-4	TRBJ2-5	.	ASASGAGYWKETQY
TRBV7-3	TRBJ2-1	TRBD2	ASSPGLAGAWDEQF
TRBV28	TRBJ1-5	.	ASSPTAGKHAPQH
TRBV5-1	TRBJ1-5	.	ASSLDVSNQPQH
TRBV6-5	TRBJ1-1	.	ASSIERVNTEAF
TRBV15	TRBJ1-5	.	ATSRGGGNQPQH
TRBV9	TRBJ2-7	.	ASSVAGEYEQY
TRBV4-1	TRBJ1-2	TRBD1	ASSHPGTGSQGYT
TRBV29-1	TRBJ2-5	TRBD2	SVFGLAGYLEETQY
TRBV5-1	TRBJ2-3	.	ASGPWGGTDTQY
TRBV14	TRBJ1-4	.	ASSQGRGATNEKLF
TRBV7-6	TRBJ1-4	.	ASSFVGEDEKLF
TRBV29-1	TRBJ2-1	TRBD2	SVLPGLANEQF
TRBV2	TRBJ2-5	TRBD2	ASSAISGGPGEETQY
TRBV12-3/TRBV12-4	TRBJ2-1	.	ASSNTREQF
TRBV20-1	TRBJ2-7	.	SARDGRETNYEQY
TRBV6-5	TRBJ1-1	TRBD1	ASSTNAFTGAANTEAF
TRBV28	TRBJ1-2	.	ASSLYRDARGYT
TRBV30	TRBJ2-2	.	AWELTGELF
TRBV28	TRBJ1-4	.	ASRRPGRLATNEKLF
TRBV7-9	TRBJ2-7	TRBD1	ASSPTGNVQY
TRBV5-1	TRBJ2-1	TRBD2	ASSLAGGQVEQF
TRBV5-5	TRBJ2-7	TRBD1	ASRLRDSSEQY
TRBV7-2	TRBJ2-7	TRBD2	ASSPGTSGGAAEQY
TRBV29-1	TRBJ2-5	.	SGLWGTGTQY
TRBV7-8	TRBJ1-1	TRBD1	ASSYWDRGYTEAF
TRBV5-6	TRBJ1-4	TRBD1	ASSVSMRPGTGGEKLF
TRBV7-2	TRBJ2-7	.	ASTARQGSYEQY
TRBV19	TRBJ2-5	TRBD1	ASSMGTGGREETQY
TRBV7-9	TRBJ2-2	.	ASSLERNTGELF
TRBV5-4	TRBJ1-2	TRBD1	ASSLAQDRGYGYT
TRBV9	TRBJ1-1	.	ASSAPWGRAVDTEAF